A selection of T cell receptor beta chains follows, all from one sample in a study of blood T cell repertoires in COVID-19. TCRdb's copy holds only in-frame clones and misses some; the assay was immunoSEQ multiplex PCR. The repertoire includes fewer than 200,000 clones, approximately 80% of them detected once, and less than 9.5% sits in the top ten. The sequenced sample consisted of peripheral blood. All receptors derive from a man between 60 and 70 years old with acute or convalescent COVID-19. Both conserved end residues are part of each CDR3. A D gene is named only where the DNA matches it firmly. Clone size is stated in some rows and not others, as once, few, many or a class when expanded.

>few|TRBJ1-5|TRBV30|TRBD1
CAWQGQGGQPQHF
TGTGCCTGGCAGGGACAGGGTGGTCAGCCCCAGCATTTT
>-|TRBJ1-4|TRBV5-6|-
CASSIRGATNEKLFF
TGTGCCAGCTCAATCCGGGGGGCAACTAATGAAAAACTGTTTTTT
>-|TRBJ1-4|TRBV30|-
CAWSARTAIEKLFF
TGTGCCTGGAGTGCTCGGACTGCAATTGAAAAACTGTTTTTT
>-|TRBJ2-1|TRBV9|-
CASSQTSTNNEQFF
TGTGCCAGCAGCCAGACTAGTACGAACAATGAGCAGTTCTTC
>-|TRBJ2-3|TRBV30|-
CAWVGGGSPDTQYF
TGTGCCTGGGTAGGGGGGGGCTCTCCAGATACGCAGTATTTT
>once|TRBJ1-4|TRBV5-6|-
CASSLGGSNEKLFF
TGTGCCAGCAGCTTGGGAGGGTCTAATGAAAAACTGTTTTTT
>-|TRBJ2-7|TRBV5-6|-
CASSRVDRKPYEQYF
TGTGCCAGCAGCCGAGTCGACAGGAAACCTTACGAGCAGTACTTC
>-|TRBJ2-2|TRBV10-3|-
CAISSKLQGWGGELFF
TGTGCCATCAGCTCCAAATTACAGGGATGGGGCGGGGAGCTGTTTTTT
>-|TRBJ2-1|TRBV24-1|-
CATSDSLMSGSYNEQFF
TGTGCCACCAGTGATTCCTTAATGTCGGGCTCCTACAATGAGCAGTTCTTC
>-|TRBJ1-2|TRBV5-1|TRBD1
CASSLRGQGGYTF
TGCGCCAGCAGCTTGAGGGGGCAGGGTGGCTACACCTTC
>-|TRBJ1-4|TRBV19|-
CASSRRNEKLFF
TGTGCCAGTAGTAGGAGGAATGAAAAACTGTTTTTT
>-|TRBJ2-3|TRBV29-1|TRBD1
CSVEVPGQGEDTQYF
TGCAGCGTTGAAGTCCCGGGACAGGGGGAAGATACGCAGTATTTT
>-|TRBJ2-7|TRBV10-2|TRBD2
CASWTSGGGEQYF
TGCGCCAGTTGGACTAGCGGCGGTGGCGAGCAGTACTTC
>few|TRBJ1-1|TRBV12-3/TRBV12-4|-
CASVDSWNTEAFF
TGTGCCAGTGTGGACAGCTGGAACACTGAAGCTTTCTTT
>-|TRBJ1-1|TRBV10-3|-
CAIRGTGGNTEAFF
TGTGCCATCAGGGGGACGGGAGGGAACACTGAAGCTTTCTTT
>-|TRBJ1-5|TRBV19|TRBD1
CASSTTGSNQPQHF
TGTGCCAGTAGTACGACAGGGTCGAATCAGCCCCAGCATTTT
>-|TRBJ1-2|TRBV19|TRBD1
CASSPGQESYGYTF
TGTGCCAGTAGTCCCGGACAGGAGTCCTATGGCTACACCTTC
>few|TRBJ1-4|TRBV19|TRBD1
CASSNRDRNEKLFF
TGTGCCAGTAGTAACCGGGACAGAAATGAAAAACTGTTTTTT
>-|TRBJ1-2|TRBV10-3|TRBD1
CALRDRDNYGYTF
TGTGCCCTCCGGGACAGGGATAACTATGGCTACACCTTC
>few|TRBJ1-2|TRBV6-2/TRBV6-3|-
CASSYVAGPSGYTF
TGTGCCAGCAGTTACGTGGCAGGGCCCTCGGGCTACACCTTC
>-|TRBJ2-5|TRBV4-3|TRBD1
CASSSWTGVGETQYF
TGCGCCAGCAGCTCTTGGACAGGGGTAGGAGAGACCCAGTACTTC
>-|TRBJ1-2|TRBV27|-
CASSSRDTLHYGYTF
TGTGCCAGCAGTTCCCGGGACACCCTACACTATGGCTACACCTTC